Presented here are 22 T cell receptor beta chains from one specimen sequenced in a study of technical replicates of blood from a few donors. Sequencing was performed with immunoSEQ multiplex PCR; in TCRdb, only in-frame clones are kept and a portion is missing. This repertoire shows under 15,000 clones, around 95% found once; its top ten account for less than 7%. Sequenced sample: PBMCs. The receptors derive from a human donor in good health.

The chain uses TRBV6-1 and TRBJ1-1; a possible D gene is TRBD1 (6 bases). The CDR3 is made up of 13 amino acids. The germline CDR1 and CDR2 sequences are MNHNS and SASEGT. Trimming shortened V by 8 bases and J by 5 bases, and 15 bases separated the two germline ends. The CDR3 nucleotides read TGTGCCAGCCATGTCAGCCAGGGGACTGAAGCTTTCTTT. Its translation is CASHVSQGTEAFF.

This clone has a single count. As DNA, the CDR3 is TGTGCCAGCAGCATACCGGGACTAGCGGGTAGTGAGCAGTTCTTC. This sequence encodes CASSIPGLAGSEQFF. The genes are TRBV7-3 and TRBJ2-1; 12 positions match TRBD2. The CDR3 runs 15 residues. Germline CDR1 reads SGHTA; CDR2 reads FQGTGA. With 5 bases clipped from V and 9 bases from J, the junction kept 8 bases outside the gene matches.

The CDR3 DNA sequence: TGTGCCACCAGCAGAGGCCGGGACACCTCCTACGAGCAGTACTTC. It translates to CATSRGRDTSYEQYF. This chain connects TRBV15 to TRBJ2-7, with D possibly TRBD1 on 6 matching bases. This CDR3 is 15 amino acids long. CDR1 is LNHNV, CDR2 YYDKDF, per germline (reference sequence). V was shortened by 1 base and J by 0 bases, with 10 bases between the two germline ends.

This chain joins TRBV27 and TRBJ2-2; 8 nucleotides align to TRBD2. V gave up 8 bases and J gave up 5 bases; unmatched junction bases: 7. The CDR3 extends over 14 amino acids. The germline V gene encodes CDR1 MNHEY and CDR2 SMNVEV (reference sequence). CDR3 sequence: CASQVPGGTGELFF. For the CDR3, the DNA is TGTGCCAGCCAAGTACCGGGAGGGACCGGGGAGCTGTTTTTT.

CDR3: CASSPDIRSDIQYF. The DNA of the CDR3 is TGTGCCAGCAGCCCAGACATCAGGTCGGACATTCAGTACTTC. The chain couples TRBV5-4 to TRBJ2-4; D ambiguous. CDR1 and CDR2 (germline): SGHNT, YYREEE (reference sequence). This CDR3 has 14 residues. The V and J ends lost 4 bases and 8 bases respectively, with 16 bases between them.

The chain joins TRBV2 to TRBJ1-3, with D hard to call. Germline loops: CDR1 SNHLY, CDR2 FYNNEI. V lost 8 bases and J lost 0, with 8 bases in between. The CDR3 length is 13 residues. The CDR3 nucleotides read TGTGCCAGCTTGGCGGACTCTGGAAACACCATATATTTT. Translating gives CASLADSGNTIYF.

The CDR3 loop reads CALHGTHNSPLHF. The CDR3 DNA reads TGTGCCTTACACGGGACACACAATTCACCCCTCCACTTT. The chain couples TRBV30 to TRBJ1-6; maybe TRBD1 (6 bases). The CDR3 spans 13 residues. V shed 7 bases and J shed 7 bases, with 14 bases lying between them. Germline CDR1 is GTSNPN and CDR2 is SVGIG (reference sequence).

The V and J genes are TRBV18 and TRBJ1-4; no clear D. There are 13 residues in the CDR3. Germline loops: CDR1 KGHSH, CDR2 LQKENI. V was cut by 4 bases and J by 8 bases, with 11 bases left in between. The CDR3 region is CASSLGLLEKLFF. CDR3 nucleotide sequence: TGTGCCAGCTCACTTGGACTTCTCGAAAAACTGTTTTTT.

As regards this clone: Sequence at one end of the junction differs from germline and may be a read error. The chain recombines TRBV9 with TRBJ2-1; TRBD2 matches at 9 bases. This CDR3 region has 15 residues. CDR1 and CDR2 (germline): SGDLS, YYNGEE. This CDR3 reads CASSVAGDGYNEQFF. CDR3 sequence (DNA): TGTGCCAGCAGTGTAGCGGGAGATGGGTACAATGAGCAGTTCTTC.

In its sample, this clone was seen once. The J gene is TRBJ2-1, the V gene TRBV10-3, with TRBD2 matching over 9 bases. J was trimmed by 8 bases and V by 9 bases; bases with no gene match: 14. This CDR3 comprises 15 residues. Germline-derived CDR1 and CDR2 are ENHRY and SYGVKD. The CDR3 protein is CAIKLGGRVFDEQFF. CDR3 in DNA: TGTGCCATTAAACTCGGCGGGAGGGTCTTCGATGAGCAGTTCTTC.

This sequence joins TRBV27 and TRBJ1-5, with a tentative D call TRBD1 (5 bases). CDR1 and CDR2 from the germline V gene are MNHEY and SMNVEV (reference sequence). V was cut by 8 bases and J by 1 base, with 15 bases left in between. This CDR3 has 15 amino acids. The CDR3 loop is CASAWGRSSNQPQHF. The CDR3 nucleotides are TGTGCCAGCGCGTGGGGCAGGTCGAGCAATCAGCCCCAGCATTTT.

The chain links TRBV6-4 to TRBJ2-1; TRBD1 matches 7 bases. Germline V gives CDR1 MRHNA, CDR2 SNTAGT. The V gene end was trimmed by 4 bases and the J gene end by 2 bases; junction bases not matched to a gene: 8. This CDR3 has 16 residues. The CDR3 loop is CASSARQGGTYNEQFF. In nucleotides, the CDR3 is TGTGCCAGCAGTGCCCGACAGGGTGGGACCTACAATGAGCAGTTCTTC.

DNA of the CDR3: TGTGCCAGTACCGGGGGATCTGAGACTGAAGCTTTCTTT. Translated, it gives CASTGGSETEAFF. The V gene is TRBV27, the J gene TRBJ1-1; TRBD1 is a possible D gene (5 bases). CDR1 and CDR2 (germline): MNHEY, SMNVEV (reference sequence). The CDR3 has 13 residues. V was clipped by 9 bases and J by 5 bases, with 16 bases between them.

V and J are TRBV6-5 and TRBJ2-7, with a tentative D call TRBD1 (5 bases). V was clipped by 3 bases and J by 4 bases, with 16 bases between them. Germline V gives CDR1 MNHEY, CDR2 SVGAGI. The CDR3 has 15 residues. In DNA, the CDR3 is TGTGCCAGCAGTTATACGGCAGGGTCGGAGTACGAGCAGTACTTC. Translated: CASSYTAGSEYEQYF.

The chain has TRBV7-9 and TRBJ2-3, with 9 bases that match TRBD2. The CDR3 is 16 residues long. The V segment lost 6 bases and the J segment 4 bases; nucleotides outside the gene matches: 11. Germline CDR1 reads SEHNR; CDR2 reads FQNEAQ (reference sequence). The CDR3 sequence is CASSKGAGGLADTQYF. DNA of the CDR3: TGTGCCAGCAGTAAAGGAGCGGGAGGTTTGGCAGATACGCAGTATTTT.

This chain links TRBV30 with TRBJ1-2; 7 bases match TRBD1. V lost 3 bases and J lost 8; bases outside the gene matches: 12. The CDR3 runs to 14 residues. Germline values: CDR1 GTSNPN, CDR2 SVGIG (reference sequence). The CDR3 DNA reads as TGTGCCTGGAGCTTTCTGACAGGGACTCTGGGCTACACCTTC. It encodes CAWSFLTGTLGYTF.

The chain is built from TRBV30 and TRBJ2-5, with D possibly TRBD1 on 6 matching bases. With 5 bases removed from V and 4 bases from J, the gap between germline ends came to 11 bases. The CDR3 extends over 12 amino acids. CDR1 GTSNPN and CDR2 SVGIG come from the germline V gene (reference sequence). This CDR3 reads CAWETGGETQYF. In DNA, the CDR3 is TGTGCCTGGGAGACAGGAGGAGAGACCCAGTACTTC.

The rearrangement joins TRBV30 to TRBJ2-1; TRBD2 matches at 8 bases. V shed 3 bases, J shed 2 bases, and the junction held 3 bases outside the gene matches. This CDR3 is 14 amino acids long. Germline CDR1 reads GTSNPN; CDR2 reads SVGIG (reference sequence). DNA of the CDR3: TGTGCCTGGAGCGAGGGACTAGCCTACAATGAGCAGTTCTTC. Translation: CAWSEGLAYNEQFF.

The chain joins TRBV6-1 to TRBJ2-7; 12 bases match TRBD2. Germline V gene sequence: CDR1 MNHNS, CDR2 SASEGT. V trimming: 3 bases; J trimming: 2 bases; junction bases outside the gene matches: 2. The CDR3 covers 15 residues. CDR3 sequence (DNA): TGTGCCAGCAGTGAGGGACTAGCGGGTACCTACGAGCAGTACTTC. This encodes CASSEGLAGTYEQYF.

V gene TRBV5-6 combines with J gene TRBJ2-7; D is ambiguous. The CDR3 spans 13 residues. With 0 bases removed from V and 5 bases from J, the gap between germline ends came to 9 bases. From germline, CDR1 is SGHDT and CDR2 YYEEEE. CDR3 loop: CASSLGGLDEQYF. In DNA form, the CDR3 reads TGTGCCAGCAGCTTGGGAGGTCTCGACGAGCAGTACTTC.

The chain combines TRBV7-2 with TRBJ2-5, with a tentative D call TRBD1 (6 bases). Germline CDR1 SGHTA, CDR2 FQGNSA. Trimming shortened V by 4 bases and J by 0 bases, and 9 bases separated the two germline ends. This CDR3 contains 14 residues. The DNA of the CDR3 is TGTGCCAGCAGCTCTTGGACAGACCAAGAGACCCAGTACTTC. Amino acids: CASSSWTDQETQYF. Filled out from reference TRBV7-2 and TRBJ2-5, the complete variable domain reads GAGVSQSPSNKVTEKGKDVELRCDPISGHTALYWYRQSLGQGLEFLIYFQGNSAPDKSGLPSDRFSAERTGGSVSTLTIQRTQQEDSAVYLCASSSWTDQETQYFGPGTRLLVL.

The CDR3 DNA follows: TGTGCCAGCTCACCAGGACACGACTATGGCTACACCTTC. Translated, it gives CASSPGHDYGYTF. The V and J genes are TRBV18 and TRBJ1-2, with D perhaps TRBD1 (5 bases). V lost 2 bases to trimming and J lost 3 bases, with 7 bases between them. From germline, CDR1 is KGHSH and CDR2 LQKENI. This CDR3 is built from 13 residues.